The T cell receptor beta chain described here comes from a study of blood T cell repertoires in COVID-19 (dated by TCRdb to 2020 to 2021). Context from the whole study: Collaborator samples came from the United States, Italy and Spain and covered acute and convalescent phases of COVID-19. The sample metadata nearly always contained a de-identified subject ID, COVID-19 status, age in years and sex. The repertoires were released in a freely available public database intended as a resource for research on the immune response to SARS-CoV-2. Where available, HLA class I and class II types were taken from metadata supplied by the sample provider and were not determined by assay-based typing. Deeply sampled blood TCRbeta repertoires from subjects exposed to, actively infected with, or recovered from COVID-19 were included in the dataset. The prospective study material was composed of cDNA or gDNA derived from T cells, B-cell-depleted T cells, or PBMCs. Samples came from the ongoing ImmuneRACE study (first 160 participants) plus 1,254 subjects from 6 global collaborators.

Note on this clone: Its antigen specificity is not known. The record has no base qualities; no much larger clone is one base away.

V trim: 5 bases; J trim: 8 bases; unmatched bases: 9. Spanning cysteine to phenylalanine, the CDR3 consists of 14 amino acids. Of all the DNA, just the CDR3 is kept, 42 bases in frame from base 1. CDR1 and CDR2 are drawn from the germline V gene (reference sequence): MNHEY, SMNVEV. General conclusions and limits of the study: Clinical and demographic metadata were provided uncurated, with the amount varying by source and participant.

The immunoSEQ Assay, a bias-controlled multiplex PCR, was used to amplify TCRbeta CDR3 regions from genomic DNA. Processing in the source paper ran as follows. Nucleated cell counts per sample were estimated from amplification of reference gene primers within the assay. Sequence reads were collapsed and filtered to measure the absolute abundance of every unique TCRbeta CDR3 rearrangement. For each sample, productive Simpson clonality was calculated by taking the square root of Simpson's diversity index across productive rearrangements. TCRdb obtained this table from immuneACCESS and retained in-frame rearrangements with V and J assigned. These tables miss some clones; where compared with another copy, unresolved V genes account for less than half of the shortfall, and the remainder is unexplained. V, J and clone size reflect that table, while D and trimming were determined from the DNA. Within this sample are around 230,000 clones, with approximately 90% of them counted one time only. Roughly 7% of the sample is in the top ten clones.

A second Seattle source provided samples from volunteer blood donors who had recovered from COVID-19. Whole blood was collected in K2EDTA tubes by collaborating institutions according to the institutions' own protocols. Collaborator samples were shipped for TCRbeta analysis as frozen whole blood, isolated PBMCs, or DNA extracted from either sample type. The chain is made from TRBV27 and TRBJ1-2; the junction holds 9 bases that match TRBD1. Sequenced sample: peripheral blood. This TCR was sampled from a man in his sixties who had recovered from COVID-19. In nucleotides, the sequence is TGTGCCAGCAGTCCGGGACAGGGCGGTGAAGGCTACACCTTC. Its amino acids are CASSPGQGGEGYTF.